The clone carrying this T cell receptor beta chain was observed a single time. These data originate in a study of control samples from healthy donors and cancer patients. The repertoire was sequenced with immunoSEQ multiplex PCR; TCRdb's copy has only in-frame clones and lacks some. The top ten clones hold around 1% of a sample with tens of thousands of clones, approximately 90% of them seen once. Trimming stripped 0 bases from V and 5 bases from J, with 20 bases between. In germline, CDR1 is MGHRA, CDR2 YSYEKL. The CDR3 length is 19 residues. The receptor was derived from a woman in her 30s in good health. V and J are TRBV4-1 and TRBJ1-6; D not resolved. Sequencing was performed on blood. CDR3 DNA sequence: TGCGCCAGCAGCCAAGATCTATTTGGTCTTTTGAGGAATAATTCACCCCTCCACTTT. As protein: CASSQDLFGLLRNNSPLHF.